This section outlines one T cell receptor (beta chain) sequence together with its context. Only in-frame clones appear in the TCRdb table, and some are missing; sequencing was by immunoSEQ multiplex PCR. The sample includes around 250,000 clones, around 88% seen only once; the top ten take roughly 1.9%. These data come from a study of blood T cell repertoires in COVID-19. Study-level information: Both acute and convalescent COVID-19 samples were obtained from the United States, Italy and Spain.

Germline values: CDR1 SGHRS, CDR2 YFSETQ. The V and J ends lost 6 bases and 3 bases, in that order; junction bases with no gene match: 5. CDR3 length equals 14 residues. V gene TRBV5-1 combines with J gene TRBJ2-7, with TRBD2 matching over 11 bases. Sequenced input: PBMCs or T cells enriched from blood (not recorded which). The sequence derives from a woman in her forties or fifties who had recovered from COVID-19. The CDR3 sequence: CASKLAGAGYEQYF. The CDR3, as DNA: TGCGCCAGCAAACTAGCGGGAGCAGGCTACGAGCAGTACTTC.